This T cell receptor beta chain was captured by sequencing in a study of T cells in Graves' hyperthyroidism and ophthalmopathy. With respect to this clonotype: What it binds is not known. A much larger clone differs by one base, so this may be a read error.

Amplified TCR beta CDR3 regions derived from RNA transcripts. Initially, a first-round RT-PCR of the TCR CDR3 employed the HTBI primer set. One entry per CDR3 protein results from TCRdb running MiXCR on the multiplex PCR reads. Of under 400,000 distinct CDR3 sequences listed, approximately 16% are singletons. General observations from the study: Most thyroid clonotypes expanded above 0.001 appeared in blood too.

Material: blood. The TCR comes from a woman aged 60 to 75 with Graves' ophthalmopathy.

The CDR3 bases are TGCAGTGCTAGCGAGGGTTCCTACAATGAGCAGTTCTTC. Protein: CSASEGSYNEQFF. The V gene is TRBV20-1, the J gene TRBJ2-1, with D possibly TRBD2 on 5 matching bases. Germline V gene data show CDR1 as DFQATT and CDR2 as SNEGSKA (reference sequence). V was trimmed by 3 bases and J by 1 base, leaving 7 bases between them. The CDR3 consists of 13 residues.